This TCR beta chain was sequenced for a study of cytomegalovirus exposure and HLA in healthy donors. Both 60 Vbeta primers and 13 Jbeta primers went into the PCR. Original handling: In a later analysis, 80 million or so unique TCR beta chains included roughly 11 million shared by two or more donors. Only in-frame clones appear in the TCRdb table, and some are missing; sequencing was by immunoSEQ multiplex PCR. That table gives V, J and clone size, and the DNA gave D and trimming. The table shows around 95,000 clones, with around 84% occurring only once. Germline assignment: CDR1 SEHNR and CDR2 FQNEAQ (reference sequence). After removal of 3 bases from V and 7 bases from J, the junction contained 6 bases not matched to a gene. The CDR3 totals 15 residues. Donors in the study were healthy people who gave bone marrow. While unrecorded immune exposures were likely, the donors were nominally healthy when sampled.

The origin of this receptor is a woman aged 40 to 50 in good health and CMV-seropositive. The chain uses TRBV7-9 and TRBJ2-2; 9 nucleotides line up with TRBD1. Material: PBMCs. The CDR3 sequence: CASSLGDREHGELFF. In DNA form, the CDR3 reads TGTGCCAGCAGCTTGGGGGACAGGGAACACGGGGAGCTGTTTTTT.